Given below is one T cell receptor beta chain in context. What it binds is unknown. The ends were cut back, 0 bases at V and 8 bases at J, with 11 bases in the middle. Germline values: CDR1 LGHDT, CDR2 YNNKEL (reference sequence). The CDR3 totals 14 residues. The data originate from a study of T-cell memory formation after mild COVID-19. About the study: Largely, the TCR clusters proved donor specific. General study results and limits: Clones contracting across day 15 to 85 had a balanced CD4/CD8 profile; later expanding clones leaned CD4+.

A 5'RACE reaction primed in the constant segment made cDNA libraries of TCR alpha and TCR beta, and these carried sample barcodes and UMIs. Each CDR3 protein gets one entry after TCRdb re-called the 5' RACE reads with MiXCR. Of about 310,000 distinct CDR3 sequences listed, around 19% were seen once; the top ten hold approximately 21%. The TCR comes from a man younger than 30 who had mild COVID-19 (a few samples of this study predate the infection). Cell type and time point are not known. The chain links TRBV3-1 to TRBJ1-5; D is possibly TRBD1 (5 bases). Sequences were obtained from PBMCs or a T cell subset sorted from them (not recorded which). CDR3 in DNA: TGTGCCAGCAGCCAAGATCACCGGGGGAAGCCCCAGCATTTT. Protein sequence: CASSQDHRGKPQHF.